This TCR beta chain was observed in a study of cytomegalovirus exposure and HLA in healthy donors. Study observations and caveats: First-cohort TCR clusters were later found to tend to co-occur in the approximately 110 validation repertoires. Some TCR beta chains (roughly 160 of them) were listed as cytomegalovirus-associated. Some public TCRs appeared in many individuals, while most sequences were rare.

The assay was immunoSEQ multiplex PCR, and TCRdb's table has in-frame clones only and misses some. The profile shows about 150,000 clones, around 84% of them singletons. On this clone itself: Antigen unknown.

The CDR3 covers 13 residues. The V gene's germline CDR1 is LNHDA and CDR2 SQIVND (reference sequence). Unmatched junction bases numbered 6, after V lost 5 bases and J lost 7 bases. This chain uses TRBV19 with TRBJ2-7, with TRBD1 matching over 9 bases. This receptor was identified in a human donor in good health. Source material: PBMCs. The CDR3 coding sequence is TGTGCCAGTAGTGCCGGGACAGGGACTGAGCAGTACTTC. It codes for CASSAGTGTEQYF.